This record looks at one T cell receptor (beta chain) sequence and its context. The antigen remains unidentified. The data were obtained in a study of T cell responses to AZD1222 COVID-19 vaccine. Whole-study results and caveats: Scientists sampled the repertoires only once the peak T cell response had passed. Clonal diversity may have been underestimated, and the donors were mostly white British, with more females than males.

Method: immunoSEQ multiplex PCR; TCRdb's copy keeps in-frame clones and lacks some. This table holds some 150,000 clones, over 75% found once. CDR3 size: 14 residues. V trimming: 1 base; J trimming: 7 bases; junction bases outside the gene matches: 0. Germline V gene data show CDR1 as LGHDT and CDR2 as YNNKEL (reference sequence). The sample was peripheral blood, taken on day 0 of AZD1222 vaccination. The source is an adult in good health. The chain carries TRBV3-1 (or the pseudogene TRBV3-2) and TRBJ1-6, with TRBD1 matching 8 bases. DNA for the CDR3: TGTGCCAGCAGCCAAGGACAGGGGAATTCACCCCTCCACTTT. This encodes CASSQGQGNSPLHF.